These 2 T cell receptor beta chains were sequenced from one sample in a study of CD8 T cells in ankylosing spondylitis. TCRdb redid the calling of the 5' RACE reads with MiXCR, one entry per CDR3 protein. The repertoire holds about 240,000 distinct CDR3 sequences, with about 10% as singletons. The sequenced sample consisted of blood, either unsorted or a sorted T cell fraction (not recorded which). These receptors were collected from a male donor with ankylosing spondylitis or in good health (not recorded which).

This clonotype was observed at least ten times. The chain is built from TRBV12-3 or TRBV12-4 and TRBJ2-3; a weak D match, TRBD2 (5 bases). Trimming took 5 bases from V and 4 from J, leaving 10 bases between them. The CDR3 loop spans 13 amino acids. This CDR3 is CASSGSGSDTQYF. The CDR3 DNA sequence: TGTGCCAGCAGTGGGAGCGGTTCAGATACGCAGTATTTT.

This clonotype was seen a few times. The rearrangement joins TRBV20-1 to TRBJ1-5, with TRBD1 identical over 8 bases. Losses at the gene ends were 5 bases for V and 7 bases for J; bases not matched to a gene: 13. Germline lookup yields CDR1 DFQATT and CDR2 SNEGSKA (reference sequence). CDR3 size: 15 residues. CDR3 in DNA: TGCAGTGCTGGGCGGACAGGGACTGGGGCGCAGCCCCAGCATTTT. The encoded protein is CSAGRTGTGAQPQHF.